This T cell receptor beta chain was found in a study of blood T cell repertoires in COVID-19. About the research overall: The United States, Italy and Spain were the sources of the acute and convalescent COVID-19 samples. The analysed material was cDNA or gDNA that came from T cells, B-cell-depleted T cells, or PBMCs.

Patients in Seattle were enrolled during active infection, then followed longitudinally. In the source study's methods: Amplified reference gene primers provided the basis for estimating nucleated cell counts. The method was immunoSEQ multiplex PCR; TCRdb's version includes in-frame clones alone and lacks a portion of them. V and J calls and clone size are those listed in that table; D and trimming were worked out from the DNA. The sample consists of almost 300,000 clones, roughly 90% of them appearing once. CDR3 size: 19 residues. Germline V gene lookup returns CDR1 PRHDT and CDR2 FYEKMQ (reference sequence). V gave up 4 bases and J gave up 6 bases; unmatched junction bases: 22.

This chain links TRBV13 with TRBJ2-7, with 9 bases lining up with TRBD2. This TCR was recovered from a woman aged 30 to 39 with COVID-19, enrolled during active disease. Sequencing was done on a sample of peripheral blood. The CDR3 DNA reads TGTGCCAGCAGCTCCATCTACCCCGCAAGCGGGGGGACTTTGGGCGAGCAGTACTTC. Translation gives CASSSIYPASGGTLGEQYF. The full variable domain, completed using reference TRBV13 and TRBJ2-7, is AAGVIQSPRHLIKEKRETATLKCYPIPRHDTVYWYQQGPGQDPQFLISFYEKMQSDKGSIPDRFSAQQFSDYHSELNMSSLELGDSALYFCASSSIYPASGGTLGEQYFGPGTRLTVT.